The 17 T cell receptor beta chains given below trace back to one sample, sequenced in a study of cytomegalovirus exposure and HLA in healthy donors. The PCR had 60 Vbeta and 13 Jbeta primers. Assay: immunoSEQ multiplex PCR; the TCRdb copy retains only in-frame clones and omits some. The sample carries around 190,000 clones, roughly 74% recorded once. The sequencing input was PBMCs. The receptors were sampled from a female donor in good health and CMV-seronegative.

This sequence joins TRBV9 and TRBJ2-2; 10 nucleotides match TRBD2. The V segment lost 1 base and the J segment 4 bases; nucleotides outside the gene matches: 4. Germline V gene data show CDR1 as SGDLS and CDR2 as YYNGEE. The CDR3 contains 16 residues. CDR3 in amino acids: CASSVSSGSSTGELFF. CDR3 coding DNA: TGTGCCAGCAGCGTATCTAGCGGGAGTAGCACCGGGGAGCTGTTTTTT.

This chain uses TRBV7-2 with TRBJ2-5, with a tentative D call TRBD2 (5 bases). Germline CDR1 is SGHTA and CDR2 is FQGNSA. V was trimmed by 1 base and J by 5 bases, leaving 11 bases between them. The CDR3 is made up of 14 amino acids. The CDR3 sequence is CASSLGVARETQYF. The CDR3 DNA follows: TGTGCCAGCAGCTTAGGGGTAGCGAGGGAGACCCAGTACTTC.

The J gene is TRBJ2-5, the V gene TRBV28; 9 nucleotides align to TRBD1. V shed 6 bases and J 6 bases; nucleotides not matched to a gene: 5. The CDR3 runs 13 residues. Per the germline V gene, CDR1 is MDHEN and CDR2 is SYDVKM. The CDR3 loop is CASSRQGGKTQYF. The CDR3 DNA is TGTGCCAGCAGCAGACAGGGGGGGAAGACCCAGTACTTC.

This sequence joins TRBV7-3 and TRBJ2-5, with TRBD2 identical over 8 bases. Trimming cost V 1 base and J 7 bases; bases outside gene matches: 5. The V gene's germline CDR1 is SGHTA and CDR2 FQGTGA. CDR3 length: 14 amino acids. Here the CDR3 DNA reads TGTGCCAGCAGCTTAAATTCGGCGGGGGGGACCCAGTACTTC. It is translated as CASSLNSAGGTQYF.

The chain has TRBV27 and TRBJ2-3; 7 bases map to TRBD2. V was clipped by 5 bases and J by 2 bases; unmatched bases: 13. Germline lookup yields CDR1 MNHEY and CDR2 SMNVEV (reference sequence). The CDR3 runs 17 residues. CDR3 DNA sequence: TGTGCCAGCAGTGGCTGGGGAGGGAAAGCCCTCACAGATACGCAGTATTTT. Residues: CASSGWGGKALTDTQYF.

The CDR3 region has the DNA TGTGCCAGCAGCCATCTAAAGGCTAGCGGGAGCTCCTACGAGCAGTACTTC. Translation: CASSHLKASGSSYEQYF. The chain uses TRBV5-4 and TRBJ2-7, with TRBD2 matching 10 bases. Trimming at V came to 4 bases and at J to 0 bases, leaving 10 bases not matched to a gene. CDR3 length equals 17 residues. Germline loops: CDR1 SGHNT, CDR2 YYREEE (reference sequence).

This clone showed up just a few times. This rearrangement joins TRBV4-3 to TRBJ2-2; D is unresolved. This CDR3 region has 17 residues. V lost 0 bases and J lost 8, with 19 bases in between. Germline assignment: CDR1 LGHNA and CDR2 YSLEER. CDR3 DNA: TGCGCCAGCAGCCAAGATAGCTTGGGTAACGCCGTTGGGGAGCTGTTTTTT. This codes for CASSQDSLGNAVGELFF.

V usage is TRBV9 and J usage is TRBJ2-4, with 8 bases identical to TRBD1. Germline trimming cut 4 bases from V and 0 bases from J; bases unmatched to any gene: 3. Germline V gene lookup returns CDR1 SGDLS and CDR2 YYNGEE. There are 15 residues in the CDR3. The CDR3 is CASSPGQGAKNIQYF. The CDR3 DNA follows: TGTGCCAGCAGCCCCGGACAGGGAGCCAAAAACATTCAGTACTTC.

The chain combines TRBV18 with TRBJ1-5; TRBD1 matches 7 bases. The junction had 7 bases not matched to a gene; V was cut back by 1 base and J by 7 bases. The germline CDR1 and CDR2 sequences are KGHSH and LQKENI. CDR3 length: 15 residues. CDR3 amino acids: CASSPQGALGQPQHF. CDR3 DNA sequence: TGTGCCAGCTCACCACAGGGGGCGTTGGGCCAGCCCCAGCATTTT.

In this sample, this clone turned up once. This chain uses TRBV18 with TRBJ2-7, with D possibly TRBD1 on 6 matching bases. CDR1 and CDR2 (germline): KGHSH, LQKENI. This CDR3 is built from 14 residues. V was trimmed by 0 bases and J by 5 bases, leaving 11 bases between them. The CDR3 sequence: CASSPPTGFNEQYF. The CDR3 DNA reads as TGTGCCAGCTCACCACCTACAGGGTTCAACGAGCAGTACTTC. The full variable domain, its missing parts supplied by reference TRBV18 and TRBJ2-7, is NAGVMQNPRHLVRRRGQEARLRCSPMKGHSHVYWYRQLPEEGLKFMVYLQKENIIDESGMPKERFSAEFPKEGPSILRIQQVVRGDSAAYFCASSPPTGFNEQYFGPGTRLTVT.

V gene TRBV5-4 combines with J gene TRBJ2-7, with D unclear. Trimming shortened V by 0 bases and J by 4 bases, and 11 bases separated the two germline ends. Germline V CDR1 and CDR2: SGHNT, YYREEE (reference sequence). The CDR3 runs to 14 residues. CDR3 coding DNA: TGTGCCAGCAGCTTGGATCTCGTGTTATACGAGCAGTACTTC. Translating gives CASSLDLVLYEQYF.

Concerning this clone itself: At the DNA level, this CDR3 is encoded by other sequences in the same sample as well. The chain employs TRBV6-5 and TRBJ1-1; D ambiguous. V gave up 2 bases and J gave up 5 bases, with 9 bases separating them. Germline CDR1 reads MNHEY; CDR2 reads SVGAGI. The CDR3 sequence is 13 residues long. DNA of the CDR3: TGTGCCAGCAGTTACCCGGGCGGGACTGAAGCTTTCTTT. This translates into CASSYPGGTEAFF.

The V gene is TRBV14, the J gene TRBJ2-5; TRBD1 matches 9 bases. Germline lookup yields CDR1 SGHDN and CDR2 FVKESK. V dropped 1 base and J dropped 3; count of bases not matched to a gene: 0. The CDR3 spans 14 residues. The chain's CDR3 is CASSQGQGEETQYF. As DNA, the CDR3 is TGTGCCAGCAGCCAAGGACAGGGGGAAGAGACCCAGTACTTC. Full variable domain (rest looked up from reference TRBV14 and TRBJ2-5): EAGVTQFPSHSVIEKGQTVTLRCDPISGHDNLYWYRRVMGKEIKFLLHFVKESKQDESGMPNNRFLAERTGGTYSTLKVQPAELEDSGVYFCASSQGQGEETQYFGPGTRLLVL.

This clone has a single count. The genes are TRBV19 and TRBJ1-5; 9 nucleotides agree with TRBD1. Unmatched junction bases numbered 7, after V lost 4 bases and J lost 3 bases. The germline gives CDR1 LNHDA, CDR2 SQIVND (reference sequence). The CDR3 spans 16 residues. In DNA form, the CDR3 reads TGTGCCAGTAGTAACCTACAGGGGGCGATCAATCAGCCCCAGCATTTT. Amino acids: CASSNLQGAINQPQHF.

The CDR3 DNA sequence: TGTGCCAGCAGTCGGGGGGGCGGAGAGACCCAGTACTTC. This encodes CASSRGGGETQYF. The chain couples TRBV6-5 to TRBJ2-5, with TRBD2 matching 8 bases. V lost 5 bases to trimming and J lost 4 bases; unmatched junction nucleotides: 3. In germline, CDR1 is MNHEY, CDR2 SVGAGI. The length of the CDR3 is 13 residues.

The rearrangement links TRBV5-4 to TRBJ2-7; 8 bases align to TRBD2. The junction had 5 bases not matched to a gene; V was cut back by 3 bases and J by 0 bases. Germline CDR1 and CDR2: SGHNT and YYREEE (reference sequence). The CDR3 has 15 amino acids. In DNA form, the CDR3 reads TGTGCCAGCAGCTCTGCGGGGGGTGCCTCCTACGAGCAGTACTTC. Its translation: CASSSAGGASYEQYF. The full variable domain, in which reference TRBV5-4 and TRBJ2-7 provide the parts outside the CDR3, is ETGVTQSPTHLIKTRGQQVTLRCSSQSGHNTVSWYQQALGQGPQFIFQYYREEENGRGNFPPRFSGLQFPNYSSELNVNALELDDSALYLCASSSAGGASYEQYFGPGTRLTVT.

The V and J genes are TRBV4-1 and TRBJ2-7, with D tentatively TRBD1 (6 bases). This CDR3 comprises 16 residues. Germline values: CDR1 MGHRA, CDR2 YSYEKL. V gave up 2 bases and J gave up 5 bases, with 19 bases separating them. CDR3 loop: CASSQNPTGLDHEQYF. The CDR3 coding sequence is TGCGCCAGCAGCCAAAACCCGACAGGTCTGGACCACGAGCAGTACTTC.